This T cell receptor beta chain was identified during a study of cytomegalovirus exposure and HLA in healthy donors. Study conclusions and caveats: As a later analysis showed, several of the most significant clusters appeared to be linked to common viral pathogens. Some TCR beta chains (roughly 160 of them) were listed as cytomegalovirus-associated. Association with HLA alleles at 0.05 false discovery rate was found for roughly 17,000 TCR beta sequences in a later analysis.

Germline CDR1 SNHLY, CDR2 FYNNEI. V gave up 3 bases and J gave up 0 bases, with 6 bases separating them. This CDR3 has 14 amino acids. This clone has just a few counts. Its antigen is not identified. Other DNA sequences in this sample translate to the same CDR3. Nominally healthy donors were sampled, though unrecorded immune exposures were likely. The PCR employed 60 Vbeta primers together with 13 Jbeta primers. Method: immunoSEQ multiplex PCR; TCRdb's copy keeps in-frame clones and lacks some. The sample consists of about 150,000 clones, more than 75% of them appearing once. The receptor was isolated from a man under 40 in good health and CMV-seropositive. The material sequenced was PBMCs. V usage is TRBV2 and J usage is TRBJ1-5, with D uncertain. CDR3 in DNA: TGTGCCAGCAGTGACGGAGATAGCAATCAGCCCCAGCATTTT. As protein: CASSDGDSNQPQHF.